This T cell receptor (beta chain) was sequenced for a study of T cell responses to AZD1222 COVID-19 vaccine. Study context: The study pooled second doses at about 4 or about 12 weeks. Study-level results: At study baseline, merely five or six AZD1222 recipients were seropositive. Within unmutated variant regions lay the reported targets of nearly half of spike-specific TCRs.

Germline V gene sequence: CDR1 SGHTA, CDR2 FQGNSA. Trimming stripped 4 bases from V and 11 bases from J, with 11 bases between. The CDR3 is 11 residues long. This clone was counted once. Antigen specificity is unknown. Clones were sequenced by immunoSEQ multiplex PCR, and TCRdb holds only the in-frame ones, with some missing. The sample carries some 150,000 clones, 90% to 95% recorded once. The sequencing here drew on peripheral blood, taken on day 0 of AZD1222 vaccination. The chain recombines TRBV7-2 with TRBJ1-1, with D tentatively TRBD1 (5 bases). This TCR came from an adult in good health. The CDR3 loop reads CASSSGGAAFF. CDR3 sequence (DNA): TGTGCCAGCAGCTCCGGAGGGGCGGCTTTCTTT.